This T cell receptor beta chain was captured by sequencing in a study of T cell repertoires in cytomegalovirus infection. Turning to this clonotype: Its target is unknown.

TCRdb reanalysed the reads using MiXCR and keeps one entry per CDR3 protein. This table has hundreds of thousands of distinct CDR3 sequences, around a third appearing once. Specimen: cultured PBMCs, collected from culture after CMV antigen stimulation. The source is a human donor in good health (CMV status not recorded). Some clones in this sample may be carry-over from other donors' samples.

The CDR3 DNA reads as TGTGCCAGCAGCTTGGCCCTCGGGACCCTCCACTTT. Its translation is CASSLALGTLHF. The rearrangement joins TRBV7-2 to TRBJ1-6; no clear D gene. The CDR3 extends over 12 amino acids. CDR1 is SGHTA and CDR2 is FQGNSA in the germline V gene. Trimming left V 3 bases short and J 14 bases short, with 11 bases between. Together with reference TRBV7-2 and TRBJ1-6, the CDR3 gives the full variable domain: GAGVSQSPSNKVTEKGKDVELRCDPISGHTALYWYRQSLGQGLEFLIYFQGNSAPDKSGLPSDRFSAERTGGSVSTLTIQRTQQEDSAVYLCASSLALGTLHFGNGTRLTVT.